These 19 T cell receptor beta chains came from one sample sequenced in a study of graft-versus-host responses after intestinal transplantation. These TCRs' antigens remain unknown. Sequencing used immunoSEQ multiplex PCR; TCRdb keeps in-frame clones, though not all of them. This table has over 90,000 clones, roughly 90% appearing once. The material was unstimulated CD8+ T cells sorted from spleen or lymph node cells, obtained before intestinal transplant. The receptor source for this set is a human donor who received an intestinal transplant.

This clone was picked up one time. J is TRBJ2-5 and V is TRBV30; D uncertain. The CDR3 is 13 amino acids. Germline CDR1 GTSNPN, CDR2 SVGIG (reference sequence). V was clipped by 0 bases and J by 5 bases, with 10 bases between them. CDR3: CAWSVSRRETQYF. The CDR3 DNA is TGTGCCTGGAGTGTGTCCCGCCGGGAGACCCAGTACTTC.

This clone was seen once. The J gene is TRBJ2-7, the V gene TRBV15; 7 bases align to TRBD1. Per the germline V gene, CDR1 is LNHNV and CDR2 is YYDKDF (reference sequence). V lost 6 bases to trimming and J lost 4 bases; unmatched junction nucleotides: 9. This CDR3 region has 14 residues. The CDR3 nucleotides are TGTGCCACCAGGAATCCGGGACAGCCTTACGAGCAGTACTTC. Translation: CATRNPGQPYEQYF.

V usage is TRBV6-6 and J usage is TRBJ1-6; D not certain. The CDR3 runs to 11 residues. Germline assignment: CDR1 MNHNY and CDR2 SVGAGI (reference sequence). V lost 7 bases to trimming and J lost 7 bases, with 5 bases between them. The CDR3 DNA reads TGTGCCAGCAACTACAATTCACCCCTCCACTTT. Its protein product is CASNYNSPLHF.

The V call is TRBV29-1, the J call TRBJ1-1, with a weak D call TRBD1 (6 bases). The CDR3 sequence is 12 residues long. The germline V gene encodes CDR1 SQVTM and CDR2 ANQGSEA. The V end was cut by 6 bases, the J end by 6 bases, with 14 bases between. CDR3: CSVTMGAAEAFF. The DNA for the CDR3 is TGCAGCGTGACTATGGGGGCGGCTGAAGCTTTCTTT.

The V and J genes are TRBV4-2 and TRBJ2-4, with TRBD2 as a possible D gene (6 bases). Germline assignment: CDR1 LGHNA and CDR2 YNFKEQ. Trimming pared 2 bases from V and 1 base from J, leaving 12 bases between. The CDR3 has 16 residues. CDR3 in amino acids: CASSQRTAGAKNIQYF. The DNA for the CDR3 is TGTGCCAGCAGCCAACGGACGGCGGGGGCCAAAAACATTCAGTACTTC.

V usage is TRBV15 and J usage is TRBJ2-1; D not certain. Trimming cost V 2 bases and J 6 bases, with 2 bases left between them. From germline, CDR1 is LNHNV and CDR2 YYDKDF (reference sequence). This CDR3 contains 11 residues. This CDR3 reads CATSRLNEQFF. DNA of the CDR3: TGTGCCACCAGCAGACTCAATGAGCAGTTCTTC.

The DNA of the CDR3 is TGCGCCAGCAGCCACTCGACAGGGGCTGGTGGCTACACCTTC. It yields the protein CASSHSTGAGGYTF. The V gene is TRBV4-3, the J gene TRBJ1-2; 8 positions match TRBD1. The CDR3 spans 14 residues. Trimming took 3 bases from V and 7 from J; bases not matched to a gene: 7. Germline V gives CDR1 LGHNA, CDR2 YSLEER.

The chain carries TRBV5-4 and TRBJ1-1; D not resolved. V gave up 2 bases and J gave up 1 base, with 9 bases separating them. Germline V lookup: CDR1 SGHNT, CDR2 YYREEE (reference sequence). The length of the CDR3 is 14 residues. CDR3 protein: CASSFPDSNTEAFF. The DNA of the CDR3 is TGTGCCAGCAGCTTTCCGGACTCGAACACTGAAGCTTTCTTT.

The chain joins TRBV4-2 to TRBJ2-1, with 9 bases fitting TRBD2. V shed 3 bases, J shed 7 bases, and the junction held 7 bases outside the gene matches. The CDR3 extends over 15 amino acids. CDR1 and CDR2 (germline): LGHNA, YNFKEQ. The CDR3 region is CASSHGLARGNEQFF. DNA of the CDR3: TGTGCCAGCAGCCACGGACTAGCGAGGGGTAATGAGCAGTTCTTC.

The rearrangement links TRBV7-9 to TRBJ2-7; D perhaps matches TRBD2 (6 bases). Germline assignment: CDR1 SEHNR and CDR2 FQNEAQ (reference sequence). This CDR3 is 14 amino acids long. The germline V and J ends were trimmed by 5 bases and 2 bases, with 13 bases remaining between them. The CDR3 spells CASSHPGVAYEQYF. CDR3 bases: TGTGCCAGCAGCCACCCGGGGGTGGCCTACGAGCAGTACTTC.

The rearrangement links TRBV6-1 to TRBJ2-7; 11 positions agree with TRBD1. After removal of 8 bases from V and 2 bases from J, the junction contained 2 bases not matched to a gene. From germline, CDR1 is MNHNS and CDR2 SASEGT. The CDR3 is 13 amino acids. The CDR3 reads CASLGQGAYEQYF. The CDR3 DNA reads TGTGCCAGCTTGGGACAGGGGGCCTACGAGCAGTACTTC.

V gene TRBV4-3 combines with J gene TRBJ2-7, with 10 bases lining up with TRBD1. This CDR3 is built from 15 residues. Losses at the gene ends were 2 bases for V and 3 bases for J; bases not matched to a gene: 4. CDR1 and CDR2 (germline): LGHNA, YSLEER. CDR3 sequence (DNA): TGCGCCAGCAGCCAAACCAGGACAGGGGGCTACGAGCAGTACTTC. It encodes CASSQTRTGGYEQYF.

The chain has TRBV2 and TRBJ1-2; D is possibly TRBD1 (6 bases). With 6 bases removed from V and 3 bases from J, the gap between germline ends came to 14 bases. This CDR3 region has 14 residues. Per germline, CDR1 SNHLY and CDR2 FYNNEI. CDR3 DNA sequence: TGTGCCAGCAGGCGGACAGAAGACTACTATGGCTACACCTTC. Its translation: CASRRTEDYYGYTF.

V gene TRBV4-1 combines with J gene TRBJ1-4, with TRBD1 matching 7 bases. The germline CDR1 and CDR2 sequences are MGHRA and YSYEKL. J was trimmed by 8 bases and V by 4 bases; bases with no gene match: 7. There are 14 residues in the CDR3. Here the CDR3 reads CASSLVQGREKLFF. The CDR3 region has the DNA TGCGCCAGCAGCCTAGTACAGGGGCGGGAAAAACTGTTTTTT.

This clone was detected once. This chain connects TRBV19 to TRBJ1-5; 8 bases match TRBD1. The V gene's germline CDR1 is LNHDA and CDR2 SQIVND (reference sequence). CDR3 size: 15 residues. V trimming: 4 bases; J trimming: 6 bases; junction bases outside the gene matches: 8. The CDR3 bases are TGTGCCAGTAGTACGCTAAGGACAGGGTTTCAGCCCCAGCATTTT. This translates into CASSTLRTGFQPQHF.

This chain uses TRBV10-3 with TRBJ2-5; 10 bases align to TRBD2. The DNA end favors TRBJ2-7, so the J call may be wrong. Germline V gene sequence: CDR1 ENHRY, CDR2 SYGVKD. The CDR3 sequence is 16 residues long. The CDR3 DNA follows: TGTGCCATCAGTGAGTCGGCTAGCGGGGGAGACTACGAGCAGTACTTC. Its protein product is CAISESASGGDYEQYF.

J is TRBJ2-7 and V is TRBV4-1, with TRBD1 matching 8 bases. The length of the CDR3 is 15 residues. The V and J ends lost 1 base and 4 bases, in that order; junction bases with no gene match: 6. CDR1 MGHRA and CDR2 YSYEKL come from the germline V gene. CDR3: CASSQVTGGRYEQYF. The CDR3 coding sequence is TGCGCCAGCAGCCAAGTAACAGGGGGTCGGTACGAGCAGTACTTC.

V and J are TRBV19 and TRBJ2-5; 8 bases are shared with TRBD2. J lost 3 bases, V lost 6 bases, and 3 bases had no gene match. CDR1 is LNHDA and CDR2 is SQIVND in the germline V gene (reference sequence). The CDR3 is made up of 13 amino acids. The CDR3 reads CASRTLAEETQYF. The CDR3 region has the DNA TGTGCCAGTAGGACACTAGCGGAAGAGACCCAGTACTTC.

The rearrangement joins TRBV27 to TRBJ2-7, with D maybe TRBD1 (5 bases). V was shortened by 6 bases and J by 6 bases, with 18 bases between the two germline ends. Germline CDR1 reads MNHEY; CDR2 reads SMNVEV (reference sequence). There are 14 residues in the CDR3. This chain's CDR3 is CASSPRQYLGEQYF. DNA for the CDR3: TGTGCCAGCAGCCCCAGACAGTACCTCGGCGAGCAGTACTTC.